This T cell receptor beta chain emerged from a study of blood T cell repertoires in COVID-19. The CDR3 has 13 amino acids. From germline, CDR1 is MGHRA and CDR2 YSYEKL. Trimming left V 4 bases short and J 0 bases short, with 3 bases between. TCRdb's copy holds only in-frame clones and misses some; the assay was immunoSEQ multiplex PCR. The sample consists of roughly 140,000 clones, around 84% of them appearing once. The genes are TRBV4-1 and TRBJ1-4; D uncertain. The receptor was derived from a woman aged 50 to 60 in a cohort sampled during active or convalescent COVID-19. Sequenced material: peripheral blood. CDR3 region: CASSPTTNEKLFF. The CDR3 bases are TGCGCCAGCAGCCCCACAACTAATGAAAAACTGTTTTTT.